Presented here are 23 T cell receptor beta chains from one specimen sequenced in a study of blood T cell repertoires in COVID-19. Sequencing was performed with immunoSEQ multiplex PCR; in TCRdb, only in-frame clones are kept and a portion is missing. This sample has hundreds of thousands of clones; about 87% occur once, and the top ten carry 8.9%. Sequenced input: PBMCs or T cells enriched from blood (not recorded which). The receptors originated from a woman under 30 who had recovered from COVID-19.

The table lists this clone with a few counts. The chain uses TRBV7-6 and TRBJ2-5, with 10 bases matching TRBD1. Trimming took 4 bases from V and 5 from J; bases not matched to a gene: 10. The CDR3 covers 16 residues. Germline CDR1 is SGHVS and CDR2 is FNYEAQ. CDR3 nucleotide sequence: TGTGCCAGCAGCTCGTCTGGGACAGGGGTTGTGGAGACCCAGTACTTC. Its protein product is CASSSSGTGVVETQYF.

V and J are TRBV7-9 and TRBJ1-1, with D perhaps matching TRBD1 (5 bases). V was trimmed by 5 bases and J by 5 bases, leaving 15 bases between them. CDR3 length: 14 amino acids. Germline loops: CDR1 SEHNR, CDR2 FQNEAQ (reference sequence). The CDR3 here is CASSALTGETEAFF. CDR3 coding DNA: TGTGCCAGCAGCGCCCTCACGGGGGAAACTGAAGCTTTCTTT.

The V gene is TRBV5-4, the J gene TRBJ2-4; TRBD1 matches 7 bases. Trimming at V came to 4 bases and at J to 8 bases, leaving 12 bases not matched to a gene. Germline-derived CDR1 and CDR2 are SGHNT and YYREEE (reference sequence). The CDR3 runs to 15 residues. CDR3: CASSRMPTGPDIQYF. DNA for the CDR3: TGTGCCAGCAGCCGCATGCCGACAGGGCCGGACATTCAGTACTTC.

The J gene is TRBJ1-2, the V gene TRBV29-1; no firm D call. The length of the CDR3 is 12 residues. CDR1 SQVTM and CDR2 ANQGSEA come from the germline V gene. V was trimmed by 7 bases and J by 0 bases, leaving 9 bases between them. DNA of the CDR3: TGCAGCGCGAGTGGAGCTAACTATGGCTACACCTTC. This translates into CSASGANYGYTF.

The chain links TRBV10-3 to TRBJ1-1; weak D call: TRBD1 (5 bases). The germline gives CDR1 ENHRY, CDR2 SYGVKD. The CDR3 spans 13 residues. The ends were cut back, 11 bases at V and 1 base at J, with 14 bases in the middle. The chain's CDR3 is CAVRPDRNTEAFF. The CDR3 bases are TGTGCCGTGCGCCCCGACAGGAACACTGAAGCTTTCTTT.

The V and J genes are TRBV4-2 and TRBJ1-1; D remains unclear. Germline V gives CDR1 LGHNA, CDR2 YNFKEQ. The CDR3 has 13 amino acids. V lost 3 bases and J 5 bases, leaving 10 bases between the germline ends. CDR3: CASSQRRVTEAFF. In nucleotides, the CDR3 is TGTGCCAGCAGCCAGCGTCGGGTTACTGAAGCTTTCTTT.

The rearrangement joins TRBV18 to TRBJ1-5, with a possible D match to TRBD1 (5 bases). This CDR3 is 17 amino acids long. V was shortened by 3 bases and J by 2 bases, with 17 bases between the two germline ends. From germline, CDR1 is KGHSH and CDR2 LQKENI. CDR3 sequence (DNA): TGTGCCAGCTCACCCGACATCAGAGGACATCGCAATCAGCCCCAGCATTTT. This codes for CASSPDIRGHRNQPQHF.

The chain employs TRBV5-1 and TRBJ1-2; the D is unclear. CDR1 is SGHRS, CDR2 YFSETQ, per germline. V was shortened by 2 bases and J by 0 bases, with 14 bases between the two germline ends. The CDR3 has 16 amino acids. CDR3 protein: CASSFSQSSANYGYTF. DNA for the CDR3: TGCGCCAGCAGCTTTTCACAGTCTTCCGCTAACTATGGCTACACCTTC.

The chain couples TRBV7-8 to TRBJ2-5; TRBD2 matches 11 bases. The CDR3 is 14 amino acids. J was trimmed by 4 bases and V by 5 bases; bases with no gene match: 3. From germline, CDR1 is SGHVS and CDR2 FQNEAQ. CDR3 sequence reads: CASSPGLAGETQYF. CDR3 coding DNA: TGTGCCAGCAGCCCAGGACTAGCGGGAGAGACCCAGTACTTC.

The chain employs TRBV5-1 and TRBJ1-5; possible D gene TRBD1, 5 bases. Germline CDR1 and CDR2: SGHRS and YFSETQ. V shed 0 bases and J shed 7 bases, with 8 bases lying between them. This CDR3 spans 13 amino acids. CDR3 region: CASSLGGDQPQHF. The CDR3 DNA is TGCGCCAGCAGCTTGGGCGGGGACCAGCCCCAGCATTTT. Looking up the rest from reference TRBV5-1 and TRBJ1-5 gives the full variable domain: KAGVTQTPRYLIKTRGQQVTLSCSPISGHRSVSWYQQTPGQGLQFLFEYFSETQRNKGNFPGRFSGRQFSNSRSEMNVSTLELGDSALYLCASSLGGDQPQHFGDGTRLSIL.

The chain links TRBV4-1 to TRBJ1-1, with 9 positions matching TRBD1. CDR1 and CDR2 from the germline V gene are MGHRA and YSYEKL. Germline trimming cut 4 bases from V and 3 bases from J; bases unmatched to any gene: 12. CDR3 size: 17 residues. CDR3 loop: CASSRYGQGFGHTEAFF. The CDR3 nucleotides read TGCGCCAGCAGCCGATACGGACAGGGGTTCGGGCACACTGAAGCTTTCTTT.

The DNA for the CDR3 is TGTGCCAGCAGTTTTGGCAGGGAACAGCCCCAGCATTTT. Translation gives CASSFGREQPQHF. The chain combines TRBV12-3 or TRBV12-4 with TRBJ1-5; D may be TRBD1 (5 bases). Trimming removed 3 bases at V and 7 bases at J, with 10 bases between. CDR3 length equals 13 residues.

This chain links TRBV5-4 with TRBJ1-4, with 10 nucleotides matching TRBD1. This CDR3 has 16 amino acids. After removal of 0 bases from V and 6 bases from J, the junction contained 5 bases not matched to a gene. Germline assignment: CDR1 SGHNT and CDR2 YYREEE (reference sequence). CDR3: CASSLVTGGVDEKLFF. CDR3 coding DNA: TGTGCCAGCAGCTTGGTGACAGGGGGCGTGGATGAAAAACTGTTTTTT.

The chain uses TRBV30 and TRBJ2-2, with 7 bases matching TRBD2. The V segment lost 1 base and the J segment 4 bases; nucleotides outside the gene matches: 9. Germline CDR1 and CDR2: GTSNPN and SVGIG (reference sequence). This CDR3 is built from 16 residues. CDR3 residues: CAWSGPSASGTGELFF. Here the CDR3 DNA reads TGTGCCTGGAGTGGACCCTCGGCTAGCGGCACCGGGGAGCTGTTTTTT.

The chain carries TRBV28 and TRBJ1-1; D is perhaps TRBD1 (5 bases). CDR3 size: 15 residues. V was shortened by 2 bases and J by 4 bases, with 14 bases between the two germline ends. CDR1 is MDHEN and CDR2 is SYDVKM in the germline V gene. The CDR3 spells CASSLGGVGGTEAFF. In nucleotides, the CDR3 is TGTGCCAGCAGTTTAGGGGGTGTGGGGGGCACTGAAGCTTTCTTT.

This sequence joins TRBV5-1 and TRBJ2-1, with 10 nucleotides matching TRBD1. CDR3 length: 15 residues. Germline CDR1 SGHRS, CDR2 YFSETQ. With 4 bases clipped from V and 3 bases from J, the junction kept 4 bases outside the gene matches. The CDR3 DNA follows: TGCGCCAGCAGCGGGGGACAGGGGAACTACAATGAGCAGTTCTTC. Amino acid sequence: CASSGGQGNYNEQFF.

As regards this clone: An end of the junction differs from the germline gene, which may be a read error. This chain uses TRBV3-1 (or the pseudogene TRBV3-2) with TRBJ2-5; TRBD2 matches at 8 bases. Germline V CDR1 and CDR2: LGHDT, YNNKEL (reference sequence). The CDR3 has 16 amino acids. The CDR3 loop is CASSQDSSGSEKFRNF. The CDR3 nucleotides read TGTGCCAGCAGCCAAGATTCCAGCGGGAGCGAAAAGTTCAGGAACTTC.

This clone was picked up one time. The chain couples TRBV27 to TRBJ1-6; the D is unclear. The V gene's germline CDR1 is MNHEY and CDR2 SMNVEV (reference sequence). The CDR3 spans 15 residues. V lost 6 bases and J lost 6, with 15 bases in between. The CDR3 is CASRWTPVVNSPLHF. The CDR3 bases are TGTGCCAGCAGATGGACTCCTGTCGTTAATTCACCCCTCCACTTT.

The CDR3 DNA is TGTGCCACCAGCAGAAGAGATGGTACAGTTTACTACAATGAGCAGTTCTTC. Protein: CATSRRDGTVYYNEQFF. J is TRBJ2-1 and V is TRBV15; D gene ambiguous. CDR1 and CDR2 from the germline V gene are LNHNV and YYDKDF (reference sequence). There are 17 residues in the CDR3. Trimming took off 2 bases at V and 3 bases at J, with 17 bases between the two ends. Full variable domain (remainder filled in from reference TRBV15 and TRBJ2-1): DAMVIQNPRYQVTQFGKPVTLSCSQTLNHNVMYWYQQKSSQAPKLLFHYYDKDFNNEADTPDNFQSRRPNTSFCFLDIRSPGLGDTAMYLCATSRRDGTVYYNEQFFGPGTRLTVL.

This clone occurred once. This chain links TRBV9 with TRBJ1-1, with TRBD1 matching 9 bases. Trimming removed 1 base from V and 2 bases from J; junction bases left unmatched: 6. Germline-derived CDR1 and CDR2 are SGDLS and YYNGEE. The CDR3 spans 16 residues. CDR3 sequence reads: CASSVFPGQGNTEAFF. DNA of the CDR3: TGTGCCAGCAGCGTATTTCCGGGACAGGGAAACACTGAAGCTTTCTTT. Complete variable domain (other parts from reference TRBV9 and TRBJ1-1): DSGVTQTPKHLITATGQRVTLRCSPRSGDLSVYWYQQSLDQGLQFLIQYYNGEERAKGNILERFSAQQFPDLHSELNLSSLELGDSALYFCASSVFPGQGNTEAFFGQGTRLTVV.

This clone appeared a few times. This rearrangement joins TRBV4-2 to TRBJ2-1; TRBD2 matches at 15 bases. Germline values: CDR1 LGHNA, CDR2 YNFKEQ. V shed 0 bases, J shed 4 bases, and the junction held 4 bases outside the gene matches. The CDR3 loop spans 18 amino acids. CDR3 protein: CASSQDPGLAGGYNEQFF. CDR3 nucleotides: TGTGCCAGCAGCCAAGACCCGGGACTAGCGGGGGGATACAATGAGCAGTTCTTC.

The J gene is TRBJ2-2, the V gene TRBV28; D unresolved. V lost 5 bases, J lost 7 bases, and 14 bases lay in between. This CDR3 is 14 amino acids long. Germline-derived CDR1 and CDR2 are MDHEN and SYDVKM. In DNA, the CDR3 is TGTGCCAGCAGTCCCGGCCGGAGATTCGGGGAGCTGTTTTTT. Translated: CASSPGRRFGELFF.

The rearrangement joins TRBV27 to TRBJ2-5; 7 nucleotides align to TRBD1. With V trimmed by 6 bases and J by 1 base, 11 bases remained unmatched. The CDR3 is 16 amino acids. Germline values: CDR1 MNHEY, CDR2 SMNVEV (reference sequence). CDR3 region: CASRVNRGLGQETQYF. The DNA of the CDR3 is TGTGCCAGCAGGGTAAACAGGGGCCTGGGCCAAGAGACCCAGTACTTC.